Presented here are 2 T cell receptor beta chains from one specimen sequenced in a study of long-term antiretroviral therapy in people with HIV. The run of the v3.0 immunoSEQ assay was at survey level. Using immunoSEQ multiplex PCR, the repertoire was profiled, and TCRdb retains in-frame clones only, with some absent. The sample consists of 30,000 to 40,000 clones, approximately 86% of them appearing once. The source material was unsorted PBMCs, sampled just before starting antiretroviral therapy. The receptors derive from a woman between 18 and 29 years old with HIV.

This clone rates as medium-sized. The chain uses TRBV7-8 and TRBJ2-3, with TRBD2 as a possible D gene (6 bases). The V end was cut by 1 base, the J end by 2 bases, with 10 bases between. This CDR3 region has 15 residues. Germline CDR1 reads SGHVS; CDR2 reads FQNEAQ. The CDR3 nucleotides are TGTGCCAGCAGCTTAGGGGGCGGGAACACAGATACGCAGTATTTT. This gives the protein CASSLGGGNTDTQYF.

The chain recombines TRBV5-1 with TRBJ1-1, with D possibly matching TRBD1 (5 bases). Trimming took off 2 bases at V and 6 bases at J, with 17 bases between the two ends. The germline CDR1 and CDR2 sequences are SGHRS and YFSETQ. The CDR3 spans 15 residues. CDR3 residues: CASSFWGRWRPEAFF. Here the CDR3 DNA reads TGCGCCAGCAGCTTTTGGGGGAGGTGGAGGCCTGAAGCTTTCTTT.